One sample yielded the 19 T cell receptor beta chains listed below, sequenced in a study of blood T cell repertoires in COVID-19. Sequencing used immunoSEQ multiplex PCR; TCRdb keeps in-frame clones, though not all of them. The profile shows 100,000 to 130,000 clones, approximately 83% of them singletons. Sequencing was carried out using peripheral blood. These TCRs come from a woman in her seventies with acute or convalescent COVID-19.

In this sample, this clone turned up a few times. The chain has TRBV28 and TRBJ1-5; the D gene is possibly TRBD1 (6 bases). The germline V and J ends were trimmed by 4 bases and 4 bases, with 20 bases remaining between them. This CDR3 spans 17 amino acids. Looked up from germline, CDR1 is MDHEN and CDR2 is SYDVKM. CDR3 amino acids: CASSSPGAGATNQPQHF. In nucleotides, the CDR3 is TGTGCCAGCAGTTCTCCCGGGGCAGGGGCTACAAATCAGCCCCAGCATTTT. Complete variable domain (other parts from reference TRBV28 and TRBJ1-5): DVKVTQSSRYLVKRTGEKVFLECVQDMDHENMFWYRQDPGLGLRLIYFSYDVKMKEKGDIPEGYSVSREKKERFSLILESASTNQTSMYLCASSSPGAGATNQPQHFGDGTRLSIL.

CDR3 residues: CASSTLWGRSYNEQFF. The CDR3 DNA follows: TGTGCCAGTAGTACCCTATGGGGGCGCTCCTACAATGAGCAGTTCTTC. The chain has TRBV19 and TRBJ2-1; D may be TRBD1 (6 bases). With 4 bases removed from V and 0 bases from J, the gap between germline ends came to 13 bases. Per the germline V gene, CDR1 is LNHDA and CDR2 is SQIVND (reference sequence). CDR3 length equals 16 residues. The variable domain in full, with the rest retrieved from reference TRBV19 and TRBJ2-1, is DGGITQSPKYLFRKEGQNVTLSCEQNLNHDAMYWYRQDPGQGLRLIYYSQIVNDFQKGDIAEGYSVSREKKESFPLTVTSAQKNPTAFYLCASSTLWGRSYNEQFFGPGTRLTVL.

V gene TRBV12-5 combines with J gene TRBJ2-7; TRBD1 is a possible D gene (5 bases). The germline V gene encodes CDR1 LGHNT and CDR2 FRNRAP. This CDR3 region has 14 residues. V was clipped by 6 bases and J by 1 base, with 13 bases between them. CDR3 residues: CASGPQTESYEQYF. CDR3 coding DNA: TGTGCTAGTGGACCACAGACAGAATCCTACGAGCAGTACTTC.

In this sample, this clone turned up once. The chain combines TRBV7-2 with TRBJ2-2; D might be TRBD2 (5 bases). The CDR3 covers 13 residues. Germline V gene lookup returns CDR1 SGHTA and CDR2 FQGNSA. Between the trimmed V and J ends, which lost 4 bases and 6 bases, there was a span of 9 bases. The CDR3 loop reads CASSSGIPGELFF. In nucleotides, the CDR3 is TGTGCCAGCAGCTCCGGGATACCCGGGGAGCTGTTTTTT.

The CDR3 coding sequence is TGTGCCAGCAGCTTGGGGTGGACAGGGGGCTTCCTGAACACTGAAGCTTTCTTT. This sequence encodes CASSLGWTGGFLNTEAFF. The chain carries TRBV5-6 and TRBJ1-1; TRBD1 matches at 11 bases. This CDR3 has 18 amino acids. V was pared by 0 bases and J by 0 bases, with 7 bases of the junction left unmatched. Germline loops: CDR1 SGHDT, CDR2 YYEEEE.

V gene TRBV19 combines with J gene TRBJ1-5; 8 positions agree with TRBD1. The V segment lost 7 bases and the J segment 7 bases; nucleotides outside the gene matches: 9. CDR3 length equals 14 residues. Germline values: CDR1 LNHDA, CDR2 SQIVND (reference sequence). The CDR3 sequence: CASTFDRGGQPQHF. The CDR3 coding sequence is TGTGCCAGTACTTTCGACAGGGGAGGGCAGCCCCAGCATTTT.

The chain recombines TRBV19 with TRBJ2-2, with 8 bases aligning to TRBD1. The CDR3 consists of 15 residues. V was pared by 3 bases and J by 5 bases, with 5 bases of the junction left unmatched. Germline V gene data show CDR1 as LNHDA and CDR2 as SQIVND (reference sequence). CDR3 in DNA: TGTGCCAGTAGTATGGAAGACAGGGGTACCGGGGAGCTGTTTTTT. Encoded protein: CASSMEDRGTGELFF.

CDR3 coding DNA: TGTGCCAGCAGTTGGTACAGGGCCGGGACACCTATGTTTTTT. Protein: CASSWYRAGTPMFF. The gene calls are TRBV6-5 and TRBJ1-4; possible D gene TRBD1, 6 bases. Germline V CDR1 and CDR2: MNHEY, SVGAGI. The CDR3 length is 14 residues. V was trimmed by 4 bases and J by 15 bases, leaving 21 bases between them.

This chain links TRBV28 with TRBJ1-1, with D perhaps TRBD1 (6 bases). The CDR3 consists of 12 residues. V shed 6 bases and J shed 4 bases, with 9 bases lying between them. The germline V gene has CDR1 MDHEN and CDR2 SYDVKM. In DNA form, the CDR3 reads TGTGCCAGCAGCATACAGGGCACTGAAGCTTTCTTT. Residues: CASSIQGTEAFF.

The V gene is TRBV6-5, the J gene TRBJ2-4, with 7 bases identical to TRBD1. The length of the CDR3 is 12 residues. The germline V gene encodes CDR1 MNHEY and CDR2 SVGAGI. J was trimmed by 8 bases and V by 6 bases; bases with no gene match: 4. CDR3 region: CASRRQGDIQYF. For the CDR3, the DNA is TGTGCCAGCAGAAGACAGGGAGACATTCAGTACTTC.

This clone is a singleton in its sample. The chain uses TRBV14 and TRBJ1-3, with D maybe TRBD1 (6 bases). V was cut by 4 bases and J by 4 bases, with 14 bases left in between. The CDR3 has 15 residues. Germline V CDR1 and CDR2: SGHDN, FVKESK. Here the CDR3 reads CASSLPGTLGNTIYF. The CDR3 nucleotides read TGTGCCAGCAGCCTACCCGGGACACTGGGAAACACCATATATTTT.

The V and J genes are TRBV7-9 and TRBJ1-2; 11 positions match TRBD1. The J segment lost 0 bases and the V segment lost 6 bases, leaving 9 bases of the junction unmatched. The CDR3 spans 17 residues. Germline CDR1 reads SEHNR; CDR2 reads FQNEAQ (reference sequence). The CDR3 coding sequence is TGTGCCAGCAGAGCTCCAGGGACAGGGGGACCTAACTATGGCTACACCTTC. Its translation: CASRAPGTGGPNYGYTF.

In DNA form, the CDR3 reads TGCGCCAGCAGCCCGACCACGACGGGAGGGACAGGCTACACCTTC. Protein sequence: CASSPTTTGGTGYTF. The V and J genes are TRBV5-1 and TRBJ1-2; weak D call: TRBD1 (6 bases). V lost 4 bases to trimming and J lost 8 bases, with 21 bases between them. Germline-derived CDR1 and CDR2 are SGHRS and YFSETQ. This CDR3 comprises 15 residues.

This sequence joins TRBV7-2 and TRBJ1-4; D perhaps matches TRBD1 (5 bases). The germline CDR1 and CDR2 sequences are SGHTA and FQGNSA. The CDR3 extends over 16 amino acids. V was shortened by 0 bases and J by 3 bases, with 11 bases between the two germline ends. The DNA for the CDR3 is TGTGCCAGCAGCTTAGCGCTTGTGACAGCTAATGAAAAACTGTTTTTT. It is translated as CASSLALVTANEKLFF.

The V gene is TRBV11-2, the J gene TRBJ2-1, with 8 nucleotides matching TRBD2. Germline V gene data show CDR1 as SGHAT and CDR2 as FQNNGV. The CDR3 loop spans 15 amino acids. Trimming cost V 3 bases and J 9 bases; bases outside gene matches: 10. CDR3 sequence (DNA): TGTGCCAGCAGCTTCACCTCGGGGGGGCACGGTGAGCAGTTCTTC. Residues: CASSFTSGGHGEQFF.

The chain recombines TRBV7-2 with TRBJ2-3; 7 nucleotides match TRBD2. The CDR3 spans 16 residues. Germline trimming cut 1 base from V and 0 bases from J; bases unmatched to any gene: 4. CDR1 and CDR2 from the germline V gene are SGHTA and FQGNSA. CDR3 amino acids: CASSLDPAGSTDTQYF. In DNA form, the CDR3 reads TGTGCCAGCAGCTTAGATCCAGCGGGAAGCACAGATACGCAGTATTTT.

The J gene is TRBJ2-7, the V gene TRBV28, with TRBD1 identical over 8 bases. This CDR3 has 15 residues. Per the germline V gene, CDR1 is MDHEN and CDR2 is SYDVKM. Germline trimming cut 5 bases from V and 3 bases from J; bases unmatched to any gene: 9. Here the CDR3 DNA reads TGTGCCAGCAGTCCCCGGACAGGGCCACTCTACGAGCAGTACTTC. It is translated as CASSPRTGPLYEQYF.

This CDR3 reads CASSQLTGEAGANVLTF. CDR3 sequence (DNA): TGCGCCAGCAGTCAATTGACAGGAGAAGCTGGGGCCAACGTCCTGACTTTC. The rearrangement uses TRBV23-1 and TRBJ2-6; TRBD1 might be the D (6 bases). TRBV23-1 carries the ORF label, with uncertain function. V was shortened by 1 base and J by 2 bases, with 12 bases between the two germline ends. This CDR3 is 17 amino acids long.

The V gene is TRBV27, the J gene TRBJ1-2, with D maybe TRBD1 (5 bases). Germline V gene data show CDR1 as MNHEY and CDR2 as SMNVEV (reference sequence). The CDR3 is made up of 13 amino acids. The V gene lost 2 bases and the J gene lost 5 bases, with 9 bases spanning the gap. This chain's CDR3 is CASSLEGRYGYTF. The CDR3 coding sequence is TGTGCCAGCAGTTTAGAGGGGAGGTATGGCTACACCTTC.